The present T cell receptor (beta chain) was sequenced within a study of blood T cell repertoires in COVID-19 (dated by TCRdb to the early 2020s). With respect to the entire study: Samples covering the acute and convalescent phases of COVID-19 were provided by collaborators in the United States, Italy and Spain. The material from the prospective study consisted of cDNA or gDNA derived from T cells, B-cell-depleted T cells, or PBMCs. The dataset comprised deeply sampled blood TCRbeta repertoires from subjects exposed to, actively infected with, or recovered from COVID-19. A freely available public database, intended as a resource for researchers studying the immune response to SARS-CoV-2, is where the repertoires were released. The samples were drawn from the first 160 participants of the ongoing ImmuneRACE study and from about 1,200 subjects provided by 6 global collaborators. A de-identified subject ID, COVID-19 status, age in years and sex were almost always included in the sample metadata. Where available, HLA class I and class II types were obtained from metadata supplied by the sample provider rather than from assay-based typing. The paper as a whole reports these results and caveats: The quantity of clinical and demographic metadata differed by source and by participant and was supplied without curation.

Participants in the prospective study were enrolled through a virtual design, were aged about 18 to 90 years, and lived in about 25 United States geographic areas. To assign participants to cohorts, the prospective study relied on clinical history that participants themselves reported in a screening survey and a study questionnaire. ImmuneRACE Cohort 3 recovered participants were defined by two consecutive negative NP/OP PCR tests, healthcare professional clearance, or symptom resolution. Mobile phlebotomists in the prospective study collected whole blood, serum and a nasopharyngeal or oropharyngeal swab from every participant. Additional blood draws and questionnaires over a 2-month period could optionally be provided by prospective study participants. Prospective study blood samples were shipped either frozen or at room temperature before DNA extraction. With respect to this clone: No antigen is known for it. One base away there is no much larger clone; base qualities are not given.

TCRbeta CDR3 regions were amplified from genomic DNA using the immunoSEQ Assay, a bias-controlled multiplex PCR. In the original analysis: The number of nucleated cells in each sample was estimated by amplification of reference gene primers within the assay. Sequence reads were collapsed and filtered to measure the absolute abundance of every unique TCRbeta CDR3 rearrangement. For each sample, productive Simpson clonality was calculated as the square root of Simpson's diversity index over productive rearrangements. TCRdb took over this immuneACCESS table, retaining in-frame rearrangements with V and J assigned. Such tables are incomplete; in checked studies, under half of the missing clones stem from an unresolved V gene, and the remainder is unexplained. D and trimming were read from the DNA, whereas the V and J calls and clone size are those reported in that table. This sample gives 150,000 or so clones in total; 78% of them show up just once. The ten most abundant clones make up about 6% of the sample.

The germline V gene provides CDR1 SGHNT and CDR2 YENEEA. From the cysteine through the phenylalanine, the CDR3 covers 13 amino acids. Left in the record is the CDR3 DNA by itself, 39 bases read in frame from the first base. Cut back by 1 base and 9 bases, the V and J ends lie 7 bases apart. This receptor was obtained from a woman aged 45-59 years who had recovered from COVID-19. Recombination joined TRBV11-3 with TRBJ1-6, with the D gene too uncertain to name. The sequenced sample consisted of PBMCs or T cells enriched from blood (not recorded which). The DNA is as follows: TGTGCCAGCAGCTTAGGCGCGAGTTCACCCCTCCACTTT. The encoded protein is CASSLGASSPLHF.